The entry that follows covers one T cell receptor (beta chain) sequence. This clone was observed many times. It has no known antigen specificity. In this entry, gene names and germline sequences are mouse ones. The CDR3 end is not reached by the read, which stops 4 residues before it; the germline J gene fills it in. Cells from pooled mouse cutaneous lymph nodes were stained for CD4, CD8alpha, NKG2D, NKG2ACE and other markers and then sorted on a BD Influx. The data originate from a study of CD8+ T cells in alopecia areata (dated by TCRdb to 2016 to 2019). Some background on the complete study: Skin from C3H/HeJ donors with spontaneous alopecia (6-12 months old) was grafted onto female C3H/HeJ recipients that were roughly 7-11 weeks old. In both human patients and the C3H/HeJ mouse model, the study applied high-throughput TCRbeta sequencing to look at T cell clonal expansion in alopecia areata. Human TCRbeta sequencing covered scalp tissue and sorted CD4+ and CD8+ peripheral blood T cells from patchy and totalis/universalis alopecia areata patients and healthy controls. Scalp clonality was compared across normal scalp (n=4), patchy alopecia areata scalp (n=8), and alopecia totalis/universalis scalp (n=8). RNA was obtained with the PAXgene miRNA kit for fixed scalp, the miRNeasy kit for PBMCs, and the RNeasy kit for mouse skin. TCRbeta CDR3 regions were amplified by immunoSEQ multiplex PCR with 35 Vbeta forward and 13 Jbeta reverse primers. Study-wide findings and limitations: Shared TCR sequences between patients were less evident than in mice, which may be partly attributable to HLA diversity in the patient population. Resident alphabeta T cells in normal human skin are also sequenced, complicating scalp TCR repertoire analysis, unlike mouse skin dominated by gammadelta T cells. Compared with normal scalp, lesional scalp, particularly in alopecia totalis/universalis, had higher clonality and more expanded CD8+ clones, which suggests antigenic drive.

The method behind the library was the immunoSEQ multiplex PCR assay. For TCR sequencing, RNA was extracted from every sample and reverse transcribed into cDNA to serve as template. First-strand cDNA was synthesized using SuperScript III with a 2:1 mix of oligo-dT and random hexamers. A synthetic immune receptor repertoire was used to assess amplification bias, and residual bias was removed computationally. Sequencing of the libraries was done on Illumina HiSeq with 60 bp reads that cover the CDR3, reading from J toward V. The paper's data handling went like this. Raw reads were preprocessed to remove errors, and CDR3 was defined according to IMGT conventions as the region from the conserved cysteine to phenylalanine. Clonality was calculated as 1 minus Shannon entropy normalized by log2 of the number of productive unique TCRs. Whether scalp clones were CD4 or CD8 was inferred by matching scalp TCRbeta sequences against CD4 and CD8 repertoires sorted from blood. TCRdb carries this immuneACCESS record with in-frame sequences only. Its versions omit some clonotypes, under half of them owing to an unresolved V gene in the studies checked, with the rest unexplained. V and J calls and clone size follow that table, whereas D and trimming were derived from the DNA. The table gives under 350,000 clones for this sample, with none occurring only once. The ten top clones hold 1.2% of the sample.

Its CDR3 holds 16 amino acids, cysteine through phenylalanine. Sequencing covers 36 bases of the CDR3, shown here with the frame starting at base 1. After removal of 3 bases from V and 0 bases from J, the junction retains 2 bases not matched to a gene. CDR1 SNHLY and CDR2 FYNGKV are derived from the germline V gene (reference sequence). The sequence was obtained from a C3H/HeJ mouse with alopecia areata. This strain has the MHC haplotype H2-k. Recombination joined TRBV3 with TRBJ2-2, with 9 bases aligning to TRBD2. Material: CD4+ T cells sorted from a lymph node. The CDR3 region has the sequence CASSFPGGANTGQLYF. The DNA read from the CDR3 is TGTGCCAGCAGCTTTCCTGGGGGGGCAAACACCGGG.